The entry below describes one T cell receptor (beta chain). From the RT-PCR reads, TCRdb called clonotypes with MiXCR, one entry per CDR3 protein. Of 550,000 to 600,000 distinct CDR3 sequences in the sample, roughly 10% were seen once. These data are taken from a study of response to subunit inactivated influenza vaccine. CDR1 and CDR2 (germline): DFQATT, SNEGSKA (reference sequence). CDR3 length equals 14 residues. Losses at the gene ends were 2 bases for V and 1 base for J; bases not matched to a gene: 1. The material sequenced was PBMCs from blood, taken on the day of vaccination. The TCR originated in a man in his fifties who received an inactivated influenza vaccine. J is TRBJ2-2 and V is TRBV20-1; 7 bases align to TRBD1. CDR3 loop: CSARQGVNTGELFF. CDR3 DNA sequence: TGCAGTGCTAGACAGGGGGTGAACACCGGGGAGCTGTTTTTT.